Below, 13 T cell receptor beta chains from the same sample are listed, as sequenced in a study of blood T cell repertoires in COVID-19. Assay: immunoSEQ multiplex PCR; the TCRdb copy retains only in-frame clones and omits some. This sample has roughly 25,000 clones, with roughly 82% found just once. Sample: peripheral blood. These receptors were taken from a human donor with active COVID-19. The donor label of this sample is uncertain.

CDR3 nucleotides: TGTGCCAGCAGCCCTCTCATAATAAGGACAGCAAAGAACTATGGCTACACCTTC. Translation gives CASSPLIIRTAKNYGYTF. The chain carries TRBV5-5 and TRBJ1-2; D is possibly TRBD1 (6 bases). The CDR3 covers 18 residues. Trimming took 4 bases from V and 2 from J, leaving 24 bases between them. The germline gives CDR1 SGHKS, CDR2 YYEKEE (reference sequence).

This clone was found a few times. The chain combines TRBV19 with TRBJ1-1; no reliable D call. The germline CDR1 and CDR2 sequences are LNHDA and SQIVND (reference sequence). The CDR3 has 16 residues. The V gene lost 3 bases and the J gene lost 5 bases, with 19 bases spanning the gap. CDR3 sequence: CASSILEGGRSTEAFF. The CDR3 region has the DNA TGTGCCAGTAGTATTTTGGAAGGAGGTCGGAGTACTGAAGCTTTCTTT.

The rearrangement uses TRBV19 and TRBJ1-5, with 12 positions matching TRBD1. Trimming removed 5 bases from V and 5 bases from J; junction bases left unmatched: 19. CDR3 size: 20 residues. The V gene's germline CDR1 is LNHDA and CDR2 SQIVND (reference sequence). The CDR3 sequence is CASSARFPGQGASVDQPQHF. CDR3 nucleotide sequence: TGTGCCAGTAGTGCACGATTCCCGGGACAGGGGGCAAGCGTCGATCAGCCCCAGCATTTT. The whole variable domain, filled in from reference TRBV19 and TRBJ1-5, reads DGGITQSPKYLFRKEGQNVTLSCEQNLNHDAMYWYRQDPGQGLRLIYYSQIVNDFQKGDIAEGYSVSREKKESFPLTVTSAQKNPTAFYLCASSARFPGQGASVDQPQHFGDGTRLSIL.

This rearrangement joins TRBV7-8 to TRBJ1-2, with a possible D match to TRBD1 (6 bases). CDR3 length equals 13 residues. Trimming stripped 0 bases from V and 8 bases from J, with 10 bases between. CDR1 is SGHVS and CDR2 is FQNEAQ in the germline V gene. In DNA form, the CDR3 reads TGTGCCAGCAGCTTAGCGTCAGGGGCAGGCTACACCTTC. It yields the protein CASSLASGAGYTF.

This clone occurred a few times. The chain is built from TRBV7-2 and TRBJ2-3; D may be TRBD2 (5 bases). V lost 5 bases to trimming and J lost 3 bases, with 21 bases between them. The CDR3 extends over 17 amino acids. Germline lookup yields CDR1 SGHTA and CDR2 FQGNSA. The CDR3 is CASSLLFGGQRTDTQYF. The CDR3 nucleotides read TGTGCCAGCAGCCTGTTGTTCGGCGGGCAAAGAACAGATACGCAGTATTTT.

The CDR3 spells CAISEVAGQETQYF. The DNA for the CDR3 is TGTGCCATCAGTGAGGTAGCGGGGCAAGAGACCCAGTACTTC. The V call is TRBV10-3, the J call TRBJ2-5; 8 positions match TRBD2. The germline V gene encodes CDR1 ENHRY and CDR2 SYGVKD. This CDR3 has 14 amino acids. Trimming cost V 2 bases and J 2 bases; bases outside gene matches: 1.

This clone was seen once. The chain recombines TRBV19 with TRBJ2-2; D gene unclear. CDR1 is LNHDA and CDR2 is SQIVND in the germline V gene (reference sequence). With 6 bases removed from V and 8 bases from J, the gap between germline ends came to 16 bases. The CDR3 sequence is 14 residues long. The CDR3 spells CASSPQSAAGELFF. CDR3 nucleotide sequence: TGTGCCAGTAGCCCCCAGAGCGCGGCGGGGGAGCTGTTTTTT.

This clone counts as medium-sized (0.01 to 0.1%). CDR3: CASSGRTGNGYTF. CDR3 DNA sequence: TGTGCCAGCAGCGGTAGGACAGGGAATGGCTACACCTTC. The chain carries TRBV9 and TRBJ1-2, with TRBD1 matching over 8 bases. This CDR3 is 13 amino acids long. The germline V gene encodes CDR1 SGDLS and CDR2 YYNGEE. After removal of 3 bases from V and 6 bases from J, the junction contained 4 bases not matched to a gene.

By share of the sample, this clone is medium-sized. This chain uses TRBV14 with TRBJ1-3; no clear D. The CDR3 is 17 residues long. V lost 4 bases, J lost 4 bases, and 20 bases lay in between. Looked up from germline, CDR1 is SGHDN and CDR2 is FVKESK. CDR3 in DNA: TGTGCCAGCAGCCCCCTAGGCGGCGGCGGCGGAGGAAACACCATATATTTT. Its translation is CASSPLGGGGGGNTIYF.

This clone was seen only a few times. The chain couples TRBV11-2 to TRBJ2-7, with no clear D. This CDR3 region has 14 residues. Germline-derived CDR1 and CDR2 are SGHAT and FQNNGV. With 0 bases removed from V and 2 bases from J, the gap between germline ends came to 8 bases. As DNA, the CDR3 is TGTGCCAGCAGCTTAGATCTACGCACCTACGAGCAGTACTTC. This sequence encodes CASSLDLRTYEQYF.

The rearrangement joins TRBV11-2 to TRBJ1-1; D is unclear. Germline assignment: CDR1 SGHAT and CDR2 FQNNGV. The V end lost 1 base, the J end lost 0 bases, and 9 bases lay between the germline ends. The CDR3 has 15 amino acids. CDR3 sequence reads: CASSLALLMNTEAFF. The CDR3 bases are TGTGCCAGCAGCTTAGCCCTTCTTATGAACACTGAAGCTTTCTTT.

The V and J genes are TRBV28 and TRBJ2-2, with 10 positions matching TRBD2. CDR3 length: 17 residues. Trimming at V came to 4 bases and at J to 7 bases, leaving 12 bases not matched to a gene. Germline CDR1 and CDR2: MDHEN and SYDVKM. CDR3 sequence: CASSSTPGLAKIGELFF. The CDR3 coding sequence is TGTGCCAGCAGTTCAACCCCGGGACTAGCGAAAATCGGGGAGCTGTTTTTT.

The chain links TRBV7-9 to TRBJ1-3; 9 positions match TRBD1. V lost 7 bases, J lost 4 bases, and 14 bases stayed unmatched. The CDR3 runs 17 residues. The V gene's germline CDR1 is SEHNR and CDR2 FQNEAQ (reference sequence). This CDR3 is CASKDRGDWGSGNTIYF. As DNA, the CDR3 is TGTGCCAGCAAGGACAGGGGAGATTGGGGATCAGGAAACACCATATATTTT. The whole variable domain, remainder taken from reference TRBV7-9 and TRBJ1-3, is DTGVSQNPRHKITKRGQNVTFRCDPISEHNRLYWYRQTLGQGPEFLTYFQNEAQLEKSRLLSDRFSAERPKGSFSTLEIQRTEQGDSAMYLCASKDRGDWGSGNTIYFGEGSWLTVV.